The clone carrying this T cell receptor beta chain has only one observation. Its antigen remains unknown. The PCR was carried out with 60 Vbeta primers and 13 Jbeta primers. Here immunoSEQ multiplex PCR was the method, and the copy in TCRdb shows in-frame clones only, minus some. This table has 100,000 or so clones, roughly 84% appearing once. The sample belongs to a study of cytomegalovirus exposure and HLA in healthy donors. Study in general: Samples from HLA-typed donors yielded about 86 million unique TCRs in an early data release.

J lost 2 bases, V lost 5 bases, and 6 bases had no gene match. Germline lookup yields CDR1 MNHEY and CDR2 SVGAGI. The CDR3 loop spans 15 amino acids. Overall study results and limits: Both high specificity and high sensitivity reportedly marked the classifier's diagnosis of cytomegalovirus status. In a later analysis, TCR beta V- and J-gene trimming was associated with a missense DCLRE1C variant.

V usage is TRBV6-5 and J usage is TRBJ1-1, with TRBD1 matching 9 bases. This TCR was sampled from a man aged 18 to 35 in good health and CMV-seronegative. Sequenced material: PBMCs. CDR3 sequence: CASSRRDRDNTEAFF. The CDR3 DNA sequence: TGTGCCAGCAGTCGACGGGACAGGGATAACACTGAAGCTTTCTTT.